The T cell receptor beta chain under discussion was sequenced for a study of response to subunit inactivated influenza vaccine. Study-level findings and limits: The authors proposed limited new T cell recruitment per seasonal influenza vaccination.

TCRdb recomputed calls from the RT-PCR reads with MiXCR, one row per CDR3 protein. The sample lists 450,000 to 550,000 distinct CDR3 sequences; 25% were seen once. As to this clonotype: Its specificity is not known.

Germline V lookup: CDR1 MDHEN, CDR2 SYDVKM. This CDR3 spans 15 amino acids. Trimming cost V 6 bases and J 0 bases; bases outside gene matches: 5. This sequence joins TRBV28 and TRBJ2-3; 8 nucleotides match TRBD2. This TCR came from a man in his fifties who received an inactivated influenza vaccine. The starting material was CD4+ T cells sorted from PBMCs, obtained more than 4 days after vaccination. CDR3 nucleotides: TGTGCCAGCAGGATCGGGGGGGCTAGCACAGATACGCAGTATTTT. This codes for CASRIGGASTDTQYF.